The 14 T cell receptor beta chains given below trace back to one sample, sequenced in a study of cytomegalovirus exposure and HLA in healthy donors. Both 60 Vbeta primers and 13 Jbeta primers went into the PCR. Sequencing used immunoSEQ multiplex PCR; TCRdb keeps in-frame clones, though not all of them. The sample records 130,000 or so clones, around 78% being singletons. Sequencing was carried out using PBMCs. These receptors came from a woman in her 40s in good health and CMV-seronegative.

Concerning this clone: Sequence at one end of the junction differs from germline and may be a read error. The rearrangement uses TRBV27 and TRBJ2-7; 8 nucleotides line up with TRBD1. Germline loops: CDR1 MNHEY, CDR2 SMNVEV (reference sequence). The CDR3 runs 13 residues. The CDR3 nucleotides are TGTGCCAGCAGTTTGGACAGGGCACACGAGCAGTGCTTC. Translation gives CASSLDRAHEQCF.

This clone occurred a few times. Germline is not matched at one junction end, which may reflect a read error. The chain has TRBV7-9 and TRBJ2-5; D not resolved. The CDR3 is 13 amino acids. Per germline, CDR1 SEHNR and CDR2 FQNEAQ (reference sequence). CDR3 DNA: TGTTCCAGCAGCCCGAACTCGCAAGAGACCCAGTACTTC. Translating gives CSSSPNSQETQYF.

The chain links TRBV7-6 to TRBJ2-5, with 7 bases fitting TRBD1. The assigned J gene may be wrong: the sequence end matches TRBJ2-7 better. Germline CDR1 SGHVS, CDR2 FNYEAQ. The CDR3 loop spans 13 amino acids. CDR3 in DNA: TGTGCCAGCAGTCGGGACAGCTCCTACGAGCAGTACTTC. Translating it yields CASSRDSSYEQYF.

This chain uses TRBV5-1 with TRBJ2-7, with 10 bases matching TRBD2. The trim removed 3 bases at V and 1 base at J, leaving 4 bases unmatched. There are 15 residues in the CDR3. Per the germline V gene, CDR1 is SGHRS and CDR2 is YFSETQ. The chain's CDR3 is CASSSLAGKSYEQYF. The DNA for the CDR3 is TGCGCCAGCAGCTCACTAGCGGGAAAATCCTACGAGCAGTACTTC.

The chain recombines TRBV28 with TRBJ1-4, with D possibly TRBD1 on 6 matching bases. Trimming took off 5 bases at V and 7 bases at J, with 11 bases between the two ends. CDR1 is MDHEN, CDR2 SYDVKM, per germline. This CDR3 has 13 amino acids. The CDR3 region is CASSRGGGEKLFF. For the CDR3, the DNA is TGTGCCAGCAGTCGGGGAGGGGGTGAAAAACTGTTTTTT. Full variable domain (rest looked up from reference TRBV28 and TRBJ1-4): DVKVTQSSRYLVKRTGEKVFLECVQDMDHENMFWYRQDPGLGLRLIYFSYDVKMKEKGDIPEGYSVSREKKERFSLILESASTNQTSMYLCASSRGGGEKLFFGSGTQLSVL.

J is TRBJ2-2 and V is TRBV15; TRBD1 aligns across 9 bases. Germline V gene sequence: CDR1 LNHNV, CDR2 YYDKDF (reference sequence). J gave up 6 bases and V 0 bases, and 5 bases lay outside the gene matches. The CDR3 has 16 residues. In DNA form, the CDR3 reads TGTGCCACCAGCAGAGATGGGGACAGGGCGTCCGGGGAGCTGTTTTTT. Translated, it gives CATSRDGDRASGELFF.

This clone was detected once. DNA of the CDR3: TGCGCCAGCAGCCAGTCCAGGGCCTACGAGCAGTACTTC. Its translation: CASSQSRAYEQYF. J is TRBJ2-7 and V is TRBV4-3; TRBD1 is a possible D gene (5 bases). V was pared by 3 bases and J by 2 bases, with 8 bases between. The germline gives CDR1 LGHNA, CDR2 YSLEER. The CDR3 sequence is 13 residues long.

CDR3 nucleotide sequence: TGCGCCAGCACCTTCGACAGAAGTCCTTCCTACGAGCAGTACTTC. Its translation: CASTFDRSPSYEQYF. The rearrangement joins TRBV5-1 to TRBJ2-7, with a possible D match to TRBD1 (5 bases). Trimming shortened V by 6 bases and J by 1 base, and 17 bases separated the two germline ends. This CDR3 contains 15 residues. Germline V CDR1 and CDR2: SGHRS, YFSETQ.

Concerning this clone: One end of the junction is discordant with germline, which a read error may explain. The V and J genes are TRBV29-1 and TRBJ2-4; 9 nucleotides match TRBD1. The CDR3 extends over 12 amino acids. The germline V gene has CDR1 SQVTM and CDR2 ANQGSEA. The CDR3 DNA sequence: TGCAGCGTTGCGACAGGGGGTAACAGTCAGTACTTC. Protein: CSVATGGNSQYF.

The chain has TRBV9 and TRBJ2-7; 9 bases agree with TRBD2. V was clipped by 4 bases and J by 7 bases; unmatched bases: 12. CDR1 and CDR2 (germline): SGDLS, YYNGEE. This CDR3 has 15 residues. CDR3: CASSPRLADPREQYF. The CDR3 DNA follows: TGTGCCAGCAGCCCCCGACTAGCGGACCCTAGGGAGCAGTACTTC. The complete variable domain, with remaining parts taken from reference TRBV9 and TRBJ2-7, reads DSGVTQTPKHLITATGQRVTLRCSPRSGDLSVYWYQQSLDQGLQFLIQYYNGEERAKGNILERFSAQQFPDLHSELNLSSLELGDSALYFCASSPRLADPREQYFGPGTRLTVT.

The rearrangement uses TRBV28 and TRBJ1-5; no definite D call. The V gene's germline CDR1 is MDHEN and CDR2 SYDVKM. Trimming stripped 1 base from V and 7 bases from J, with 5 bases between. This CDR3 has 12 amino acids. The DNA for the CDR3 is TGTGCCAGCAGTTTATCGGTCCAGCCCCAGCATTTT. This gives the protein CASSLSVQPQHF.

The genes are TRBV18 and TRBJ1-1; 8 positions match TRBD1. Trimming cost V 3 bases and J 11 bases; bases outside gene matches: 8. This CDR3 region has 13 residues. CDR1 and CDR2 from the germline V gene are KGHSH and LQKENI. The CDR3 loop reads CASSPAGGADAFF. The CDR3, as DNA: TGTGCCAGCTCACCGGCAGGGGGCGCGGACGCTTTCTTT.

The V and J genes are TRBV10-2 and TRBJ2-7; a possible D gene is TRBD2 (5 bases). The CDR3 loop spans 13 amino acids. Germline assignment: CDR1 WSHSY and CDR2 SAAADI. Trimming cost V 4 bases and J 5 bases, with 12 bases left between them. This CDR3 reads CASSGSGGHEQYF. In nucleotides, the CDR3 is TGCGCCAGCAGTGGCTCCGGAGGACACGAGCAGTACTTC.

V and J are TRBV4-1 and TRBJ2-3; 7 positions agree with TRBD2. Germline-derived CDR1 and CDR2 are MGHRA and YSYEKL. CDR3 length: 17 residues. V lost 6 bases, J lost 3 bases, and 15 bases stayed unmatched. The CDR3 here is CASRPRGGPMGTDTQYF. Here the CDR3 DNA reads TGCGCCAGCAGGCCCCGGGGAGGGCCGATGGGTACAGATACGCAGTATTTT.